The T cell receptor (beta chain) described here comes from a study of blood T cell repertoires in COVID-19. At the level of the study: Samples representing acute and convalescent COVID-19 were sourced from the United States, Italy and Spain.

The V gene's germline CDR1 is KGHDR and CDR2 SFDVKD. Trimming took off 3 bases at V and 6 bases at J, with 18 bases between the two ends. There are 16 residues in the CDR3. TCRdb's table, derived via immunoSEQ multiplex PCR, lists solely in-frame clones and lacks some. The table shows 330,000 or so clones, with around nine tenths occurring only once. The chain couples TRBV24-1 to TRBJ2-3; a weak D match, TRBD2 (6 bases). The TCR sequence derives from a man aged 30 to 45 who had recovered from COVID-19. The sequenced sample consisted of PBMCs or T cells enriched from blood (not recorded which). In nucleotides, the CDR3 is TGTGCCACCAGTGATACGCGGGACCCCAAGAGGGATACGCAGTATTTT. Translation gives CATSDTRDPKRDTQYF.